This is a list of T cell receptor beta chains from one sample in a study of T cell responses to AZD1222 COVID-19 vaccine. Sequenced by immunoSEQ multiplex PCR; TCRdb stores in-frame clones only, minus some. Of about 94,000 clones detected, 85% appear once; the ten largest clones hold over 3.5%. Sample: peripheral blood, taken 28 days after the second AZD1222 dose. The receptors derive from an adult who received the AZD1222 COVID-19 vaccine. The CDR3 runs from the conserved cysteine through the conserved F or W. The D gene is left open where the match is weak. Part of the rows lack a size; the others show once, few, many or a class for expanded clones.

V	J	size	D	DNA	CDR3
TRBV30	TRBJ1-1	NA	NA	TGTGCCTGGAGTTGGAAAGGGTCTTCTGAAGCTTTCTTT	CAWSWKGSSEAFF
TRBV4-3	TRBJ1-5	NA	NA	TGCGCCAGCAGCCAAGATCCGTTAAGCAATCAGCCCCAGCATTTT	CASSQDPLSNQPQHF
TRBV28	TRBJ2-7	once	NA	TGTGCCAGCAGTCTGACCGGACCACCGGATTACGAGCAGTACTTC	CASSLTGPPDYEQYF
TRBV12-3/TRBV12-4	TRBJ1-2	once	NA	TGTGCCAGCAGTTTAGGAGGGGCCTATGGCTACACCTTC	CASSLGGAYGYTF
TRBV3-1/TRBV3-2	TRBJ2-3	NA	NA	TGTGCCAGCAGCCAAGAGAGTGGTCGACGGAATACGCAGTATTTT	CASSQESGRRNTQYF
TRBV19	TRBJ1-5	NA	TRBD1	TGTGCCAGTAGTAGGGACAGAGCCATCTATCAGCCCCAGCATTTT	CASSRDRAIYQPQHF
TRBV5-4	TRBJ2-5	NA	NA	TGTGCCAGCAGCTTGCATGATGGAGAGACCCAGTACTTC	CASSLHDGETQYF
TRBV18	TRBJ1-2	NA	NA	TGTGCCAGCTCACCAGGGAAAGGCTACACCTTC	CASSPGKGYTF
TRBV10-3	TRBJ2-7	few	TRBD2	TGTGCCGCCGGACTAGCGGCTGGCGACGAGCAGTACTTC	CAAGLAAGDEQYF
TRBV14	TRBJ2-2	NA	NA	TGTGCCAGCAGCCCTCGTACTTCGGGGGAGCTGTTTTTT	CASSPRTSGELFF
TRBV5-4	TRBJ2-7	NA	TRBD2	TGTGCCAGCAGCTTGGAGCTAGCGGACCCTTTAGAGCAGTACTTC	CASSLELADPLEQYF
TRBV9	TRBJ1-5	NA	NA	TGTGCCAGCAGCGCGGGGGAGAGTCAGCCCCAGCATTTT	CASSAGESQPQHF
TRBV9	TRBJ1-2	NA	TRBD1	TGTGCCAGCAGCGTAGTGACAGGGATTGGCTACACCTTC	CASSVVTGIGYTF
TRBV5-1	TRBJ2-2	NA	NA	TGCGCCAGCAGCTTGGCTCAGGGGTCCACCGGGGAGCTGTTTTTT	CASSLAQGSTGELFF
TRBV5-1	TRBJ2-5	NA	TRBD1	TGCGCCAGCAGCTCCTCAGGGGGAGAGACCCAGTACTTC	CASSSSGGETQYF
TRBV6-2/TRBV6-3	TRBJ1-5	NA	NA	TGTGCCAGCAGTTCACCTGACTCGGGGTATAGCAATCAGCCCCAGCATTTT	CASSSPDSGYSNQPQHF
TRBV19	TRBJ1-1	few	TRBD1	TGTGCCAGTAGTACACCACAGGGGGTCGCTGAAGCTTTCTTT	CASSTPQGVAEAFF
TRBV19	TRBJ1-4	NA	NA	TGTGCCAGTAGTGCCCTGACAGCAACTAATGAAAAACTGTTTTTT	CASSALTATNEKLFF
TRBV29-1	TRBJ1-3	few	TRBD1	TGCAGCGTTGATGCAGGACAGGGTGGTGGAAACACCATATATTTT	CSVDAGQGGGNTIYF
TRBV10-3	TRBJ1-1	NA	TRBD1	TGTGCCACCCAACAGGGGGCCAGCGCTGAAGCTTTCTTT	CATQQGASAEAFF